This TCR beta chain was found in a study of T cell responses to AZD1222 COVID-19 vaccine. Study-wide points: Unmutated variant regions reportedly attract nearly half of all spike-specific TCRs. The breadth and depth of Spike-specific TCRs increased once two AZD1222 doses had been given.

Trimming pared 0 bases from V and 8 bases from J, leaving 12 bases between. The CDR3 has 15 amino acids. Germline CDR1 SGHRS, CDR2 YFSETQ. Data came from immunoSEQ multiplex PCR; TCRdb stores just in-frame clones and leaves some out. This table has some 80,000 clones, around 89% appearing once. Concerning this clone itself: Its antigen is still unknown.

The chain uses TRBV5-1 and TRBJ1-6; tentative D call: TRBD1 (5 bases). The sample in question was peripheral blood, obtained 28 days after the second dose of the MenACWY control vaccine. The receptor's source is an adult who received the MenACWY meningococcal vaccine as a control. DNA for the CDR3: TGCGCCAGCAGCTTGGGTCGACAGTACGATTCACCCCTCCACTTT. Encoded protein: CASSLGRQYDSPLHF. The whole variable domain, remainder taken from reference TRBV5-1 and TRBJ1-6, is KAGVTQTPRYLIKTRGQQVTLSCSPISGHRSVSWYQQTPGQGLQFLFEYFSETQRNKGNFPGRFSGRQFSNSRSEMNVSTLELGDSALYLCASSLGRQYDSPLHFGNGTRLTVT.